Following are 19 T cell receptor beta chains from one sample sequenced in a study of cytomegalovirus exposure and HLA in healthy donors (dated by TCRdb to 2015 to 2018). The library came from the immunoSEQ multiplex PCR assay. For the multiplex PCR, a mixture combining 60 forward primers for TCR Vbeta segments and 13 reverse primers for TCR Jbeta segments was used. TCRdb holds this immuneACCESS table with in-frame rearrangements only. Some clones are missing; in checked studies, unresolved V genes explain under half, and the rest has no known cause. The sample table contains roughly 69,000 clones; only one count was recorded for under 80% of them. The ten biggest clones cover around 15% of the sample. The sample was PBMCs. The receptors come from a male donor in good health and CMV-seropositive.

This clone was seen once. This chain connects TRBV29-1 to TRBJ2-1; 10 bases agree with TRBD2. Germline V gene lookup returns CDR1 SQVTM and CDR2 ANQGSEA. V was pared by 6 bases and J by 8 bases, with 7 bases of the junction left unmatched. This CDR3 contains 13 residues. The CDR3 DNA follows: TGCAGCGTGGCCAAGCGGGGGGGCGATGAGCAGTTCTTC. Translated, it gives CSVAKRGGDEQFF.

The V gene is TRBV4-3, the J gene TRBJ1-4; 7 bases map to TRBD1. The V gene end was trimmed by 1 base and the J gene end by 1 base; junction bases not matched to a gene: 0. CDR3 length: 15 residues. The V gene's germline CDR1 is LGHNA and CDR2 YSLEER. The DNA for the CDR3 is TGCGCCAGCAGCCAAGCAGGGGGAACTAATGAAAAACTGTTTTTT. As protein: CASSQAGGTNEKLFF.

This chain joins TRBV4-3 and TRBJ1-2, with TRBD1 matching 7 bases. CDR1 is LGHNA and CDR2 is YSLEER in the germline V gene. Trimming cost V 3 bases and J 6 bases; bases outside gene matches: 10. This CDR3 comprises 15 residues. CDR3 sequence (DNA): TGCGCCAGCAGCCAGGTGAGGGGGCGGAATAATGGCTACACCTTC. It encodes CASSQVRGRNNGYTF.

The chain uses TRBV5-1 and TRBJ2-7; 11 bases line up with TRBD1. This CDR3 region has 16 residues. V trimming: 0 bases; J trimming: 1 base; junction bases outside the gene matches: 3. The germline CDR1 and CDR2 sequences are SGHRS and YFSETQ. The CDR3 sequence: CASSLAGDRGSYEQYF. The CDR3 coding sequence is TGCGCCAGCAGCTTGGCAGGGGACAGGGGGTCCTACGAGCAGTACTTC.

Concerning this clone itself: Other DNA sequences in this sample translate to the same CDR3. This chain links TRBV19 with TRBJ2-1, with 7 bases identical to TRBD2. V trimming: 3 bases; J trimming: 2 bases; junction bases outside the gene matches: 7. The CDR3 has 16 amino acids. CDR1 and CDR2 from the germline V gene are LNHDA and SQIVND (reference sequence). CDR3 residues: CASSMVAGAPYNEQFF. The CDR3 DNA follows: TGTGCCAGTAGTATGGTAGCGGGCGCGCCCTACAATGAGCAGTTCTTC.

The CDR3 DNA sequence: TGTGCCAGCAGCTTAGCGGCGGGGGCGGTGAATGAGCAGTTCTTC. Its protein is CASSLAAGAVNEQFF. The gene calls are TRBV7-9 and TRBJ2-1, with D maybe TRBD2 (7 bases). The CDR3 extends over 15 amino acids. Per germline, CDR1 SEHNR and CDR2 FQNEAQ (reference sequence). Trimming pared 0 bases from V and 7 bases from J, leaving 13 bases between. The variable domain in full, with the rest retrieved from reference TRBV7-9 and TRBJ2-1, is DTGVSQNPRHKITKRGQNVTFRCDPISEHNRLYWYRQTLGQGPEFLTYFQNEAQLEKSRLLSDRFSAERPKGSFSTLEIQRTEQGDSAMYLCASSLAAGAVNEQFFGPGTRLTVL.

The genes are TRBV19 and TRBJ1-1; D uncertain. Between the trimmed V and J ends, which lost 7 bases and 2 bases, there was a span of 20 bases. The CDR3 length is 16 residues. CDR1 is LNHDA and CDR2 is SQIVND in the germline V gene (reference sequence). The CDR3 DNA reads as TGTGCCAGTACCTCAGGCTGGGCTCACCTTAACACTGAAGCTTTCTTT. Protein: CASTSGWAHLNTEAFF.

This clone was seen a few times. The chain uses TRBV5-5 and TRBJ1-2, with 10 bases matching TRBD1. The CDR3 is made up of 16 amino acids. The junction had 8 bases not matched to a gene; V was cut back by 5 bases and J by 1 base. Per the germline V gene, CDR1 is SGHKS and CDR2 is YYEKEE (reference sequence). CDR3 amino acids: CASSYVGQGDNYGYTF. DNA for the CDR3: TGTGCCAGCAGTTATGTCGGACAGGGGGATAACTATGGCTACACCTTC.

This chain links TRBV6-4 with TRBJ1-5; 10 nucleotides line up with TRBD1. Germline V lookup: CDR1 MRHNA, CDR2 SNTAGT. V lost 6 bases to trimming and J lost 5 bases; unmatched junction nucleotides: 4. This CDR3 region has 14 residues. The CDR3 region is CASSETGGYQPQHF. The CDR3 DNA reads TGTGCCAGCAGCGAGACAGGGGGCTATCAGCCCCAGCATTTT.

V usage is TRBV9 and J usage is TRBJ2-1, with TRBD2 matching over 7 bases. Germline CDR1 SGDLS, CDR2 YYNGEE. With V trimmed by 2 bases and J by 4 bases, 6 bases remained unmatched. The CDR3 runs 15 residues. CDR3: CASSVVAGLYNEQFF. The CDR3, as DNA: TGTGCCAGCAGCGTGGTAGCGGGCCTTTACAATGAGCAGTTCTTC.

In this sample, this clone turned up a few times. The chain joins TRBV6-1 to TRBJ2-2, with 8 bases that match TRBD1. This CDR3 is built from 14 residues. Looked up from germline, CDR1 is MNHNS and CDR2 is SASEGT. V shed 8 bases and J 4 bases; nucleotides not matched to a gene: 6. CDR3 DNA: TGTGCCAGCGCGACAGGGGAAGGCACCGGGGAGCTGTTTTTT. It specifies CASATGEGTGELFF.

The chain links TRBV11-3 to TRBJ2-7; weak D call: TRBD2 (6 bases). The CDR3 is made up of 13 amino acids. The V and J ends lost 5 bases and 4 bases respectively, with 12 bases between them. Germline V CDR1 and CDR2: SGHNT, YENEEA. The CDR3 nucleotides read TGTGCCAGCAGCCAGGCCGGGGGTTACGAGCAGTACTTC. Its protein is CASSQAGGYEQYF.

The rearrangement links TRBV20-1 to TRBJ2-1; no firm D call. V shed 6 bases and J shed 10 bases, with 10 bases lying between them. CDR3 length equals 10 residues. Germline CDR1 and CDR2: DFQATT and SNEGSKA (reference sequence). The CDR3 spells CSAQYEEQFF. DNA for the CDR3: TGCAGTGCCCAGTACGAAGAGCAGTTCTTC.

This clone was picked up one time. The chain uses TRBV19 and TRBJ2-5; D not resolved. The V end lost 4 bases, the J end lost 1 base, and 7 bases lay between the germline ends. In germline, CDR1 is LNHDA, CDR2 SQIVND (reference sequence). This CDR3 has 13 residues. In DNA form, the CDR3 reads TGTGCCAGTAGTACGCGATTCCAAGAGACCCAGTACTTC. This encodes CASSTRFQETQYF. Based on the CDR3 plus reference TRBV19 and TRBJ2-5, the full variable domain is DGGITQSPKYLFRKEGQNVTLSCEQNLNHDAMYWYRQDPGQGLRLIYYSQIVNDFQKGDIAEGYSVSREKKESFPLTVTSAQKNPTAFYLCASSTRFQETQYFGPGTRLLVL.

This chain joins TRBV5-1 and TRBJ2-3, with TRBD2 identical over 16 bases. Trimming cost V 4 bases and J 8 bases; bases outside gene matches: 13. The CDR3 is 18 amino acids. Germline values: CDR1 SGHRS, CDR2 YFSETQ. CDR3 residues: CASSQLPGTSGGVGTQYF. CDR3 DNA sequence: TGCGCCAGCAGCCAGCTTCCCGGGACTAGCGGGGGGGTGGGTACGCAGTATTTT.

The chain combines TRBV5-1 with TRBJ1-4; D is undetermined. Looked up from germline, CDR1 is SGHRS and CDR2 is YFSETQ. The CDR3 consists of 13 residues. In DNA form, the CDR3 reads TGCCCAATGGCCGGGGTGCCTAATGAAAAACTGTTTTTT. It specifies CPMAGVPNEKLFF.

The V and J genes are TRBV7-9 and TRBJ1-2; D is unresolved. In germline, CDR1 is SEHNR, CDR2 FQNEAQ (reference sequence). Trimming removed 1 base at V and 8 bases at J, with 8 bases between. The CDR3 is made up of 12 amino acids. CDR3 coding DNA: TGTGCCAGCAGCTTAGACTCAAGAGGCTACACCTTC. It encodes CASSLDSRGYTF.

The V and J genes are TRBV12-5 and TRBJ2-7, with 10 nucleotides matching TRBD2. The ends lost 2 bases at V and 0 bases at J; junction bases unmatched: 1. Germline V CDR1 and CDR2: LGHNT, FRNRAP. This CDR3 spans 15 amino acids. CDR3 DNA sequence: TGTGCTAGTGGTTTGCCTAGCGGGAGCTCCTACGAGCAGTACTTC. As protein: CASGLPSGSSYEQYF.

This chain joins TRBV6-5 and TRBJ2-5; D possibly corresponds to TRBD2 (6 bases). The germline V gene encodes CDR1 MNHEY and CDR2 SVGAGI. The CDR3 covers 14 residues. Trimming stripped 5 bases from V and 7 bases from J, with 17 bases between. CDR3 sequence: CASSPTATRGTQYF. CDR3 nucleotide sequence: TGTGCCAGCAGTCCGACAGCGACTAGGGGGACCCAGTACTTC.